This T cell receptor beta chain came from a study of CD8 T cells in Susac syndrome. For the study at large: At blood draw, Susac syndrome patients were therapy-naive, on corticosteroids, or on intravenous immunoglobulin alone.

From blood CD8+ and CD4+ T cells, TCR beta sequences were generated. It was negative isolation that provided the CD8+ and CD4+ T cells, whereas TEMRA cells were enriched by FACS. Roughly 0.5 to 1 ug RNA was reverse transcribed with random hexamers. TCRdb re-called the immunoSEQ multiplex PCR reads with MiXCR, one entry per CDR3 protein. The sample has roughly 190,000 distinct CDR3 sequences, approximately 95% seen once. Germline CDR1 is LNHNV and CDR2 is YYDKDF (reference sequence). Trimming cost V 0 bases and J 9 bases, with 19 bases left between them. The CDR3 sequence is 16 residues long. The chain uses TRBV15 and TRBJ2-3; a weak D match, TRBD1 (6 bases). The sample consisted of CD4+ T cells from PBMCs. The receptor was isolated from a human donor with Susac syndrome. The CDR3 nucleotides are TGTGCCACCAGCAGAGATAGGGGGTTCGTGGATCTGACGCAGTATTTT. This encodes CATSRDRGFVDLTQYF.